Shown below are 16 T cell receptor beta chains from a single sample sequenced in a study of identical twins. TCRdb reprocessed the 5' RACE reads via MiXCR and lists one record per CDR3 protein. The repertoire holds 500,000 to 650,000 distinct CDR3 sequences, with under 25% as singletons. These data are also associated with another study on yellow fever vaccine responses in identical twins.

Sequencing used CD4+ T cells sorted from blood. All receptors derive from a woman under 30 in good health.

CDR3 sequence: CASSHADRGGEQYF. CDR3 DNA: TGCGCCAGCAGCCATGCGGACAGGGGAGGCGAGCAGTACTTC. V is TRBV4-1 and J is TRBJ2-7; TRBD1 matches at 9 bases. This CDR3 region has 14 residues. Per germline, CDR1 MGHRA and CDR2 YSYEKL. V gave up 3 bases and J gave up 6 bases; unmatched junction bases: 6.

The V and J genes are TRBV5-1 and TRBJ1-1; 8 nucleotides match TRBD1. CDR1 is SGHRS and CDR2 is YFSETQ in the germline V gene. This CDR3 has 15 amino acids. After removal of 4 bases from V and 3 bases from J, the junction contained 8 bases not matched to a gene. The CDR3 reads CASSGRQGRDTEAFF. For the CDR3, the DNA is TGCGCCAGCAGCGGGAGACAGGGGCGGGACACTGAAGCTTTCTTT.

This clonotype was seen only a few times. The chain carries TRBV21-1 and TRBJ2-1; TRBD1 reflects the table's D call only, with no check against the DNA. TRBV21-1 has pseudogene status. The CDR3 totals 16 residues. The CDR3 DNA is TGTGCCAGCAGCAAATCCCCGGACAGGGGGCTGGATGAGCAGTTCTTC. Protein: CASSKSPDRGLDEQFF.

The J gene is TRBJ2-6, the V gene TRBV29-1; a weak D match, TRBD2 (8 bases). Germline V gives CDR1 SQVTM, CDR2 ANQGSEA. This CDR3 is built from 19 residues. Trimming pared 4 bases from V and 2 bases from J, leaving 24 bases between. Here the CDR3 reads CSVAHGRGRLEPGANVLTF. The CDR3 coding sequence is TGCAGCGTTGCCCACGGGAGGGGGCGGCTGGAACCTGGGGCCAACGTCCTGACTTTC.

The table lists this clonotype with a few counts. The rearrangement links TRBV11-2 to TRBJ2-7, with D unclear. There are 13 residues in the CDR3. From germline, CDR1 is SGHAT and CDR2 FQNNGV. Trimming stripped 1 base from V and 6 bases from J, with 10 bases between. The chain's CDR3 is CASSLGLFSEQYF. CDR3 DNA sequence: TGTGCCAGCAGCTTAGGACTGTTTTCCGAGCAGTACTTC.

This chain joins TRBV10-3 and TRBJ2-1; D is ambiguous. In germline, CDR1 is ENHRY, CDR2 SYGVKD. Trimming shortened V by 4 bases and J by 5 bases, and 6 bases separated the two germline ends. CDR3 length equals 12 residues. CDR3 loop: CAISGWDNEQFF. The CDR3 DNA follows: TGTGCCATCAGTGGCTGGGACAATGAGCAGTTCTTC.

The rearrangement uses TRBV6-1 and TRBJ1-1; D is undetermined. The CDR3 contains 13 residues. The V gene lost 2 bases and the J gene lost 1 base, with 5 bases spanning the gap. CDR1 MNHNS and CDR2 SASEGT come from the germline V gene. Written as DNA, the CDR3 is TGTGCCAGCAGTGAAACAGCGAACACTGAAGCTTTCTTT. Translating gives CASSETANTEAFF.

The chain recombines TRBV12-3 or TRBV12-4 with TRBJ2-6, with D possibly called TRBD1 or TRBD2 (5 bases each). Trimming took off 7 bases at V and 0 bases at J, with 19 bases between the two ends. CDR3 length equals 18 residues. The CDR3 DNA reads as TGTGCCAGCACCCAACCCGGGGCTTGGGGCTCTGGGGCCAACGTCCTGACTTTC. Translating it yields CASTQPGAWGSGANVLTF.

J is TRBJ2-2 and V is TRBV9; weak D call: TRBD2 (5 bases). CDR1 is SGDLS and CDR2 is YYNGEE in the germline V gene. The CDR3 extends over 15 amino acids. Trimming removed 0 bases from V and 4 bases from J, with 10 bases in between. Written as DNA, the CDR3 is TGTGCCAGCAGCGTAGAGGCTAGCCGCACCGGGGAGCTGTTTTTT. As protein: CASSVEASRTGELFF.

This clonotype has just one count. This may stem from a read error, because a much larger clone lies one nucleotide away. The chain carries TRBV28 and TRBJ1-6; 9 bases agree with TRBD1. Looked up from germline, CDR1 is MDHEN and CDR2 is SYDVKM. V was pared by 6 bases and J by 7 bases, with 4 bases of the junction left unmatched. This CDR3 region has 14 residues. CDR3: CASSRDRENSPLHF. The CDR3 DNA is TGTGCCAGCAGCCGGGACAGGGAAAATTCACCCCTCCACTTT.

This clonotype has just a few counts. The chain has TRBV10-2 and TRBJ2-1; D is unclear. Trimming took 2 bases from V and 8 from J, leaving 7 bases between them. The CDR3 runs to 12 residues. Germline loops: CDR1 WSHSY, CDR2 SAAADI. CDR3 residues: CASSEVADEQFF. The CDR3 region has the DNA TGCGCCAGCAGTGAGGTCGCGGATGAGCAGTTCTTC.

This CDR3 is CASGINQPQHF. CDR3 sequence (DNA): TGTGCCAGCGGCATCAATCAGCCCCAGCATTTT. V and J are TRBV12-3 or TRBV12-4 and TRBJ1-5; D unclear. This CDR3 is built from 11 residues. V lost 8 bases to trimming and J lost 3 bases, with 5 bases between them.

This clonotype showed up just a few times. The chain is built from TRBV20-1 and TRBJ2-7, with a tentative D call TRBD1 (5 bases). CDR3 length: 14 amino acids. Trimming shortened V by 0 bases and J by 6 bases, and 15 bases separated the two germline ends. Germline CDR1 and CDR2: DFQATT and SNEGSKA (reference sequence). The CDR3 coding sequence is TGCAGTGCTAGAGATGCCAGGGTCTCCGGCGAGCAGTACGTC. Amino acid sequence: CSARDARVSGEQYV.

Many counts were recorded for this clonotype. The chain joins TRBV5-1 to TRBJ2-1, with 11 positions matching TRBD2. Germline V gene lookup returns CDR1 SGHRS and CDR2 YFSETQ. Trimming took 3 bases from V and 7 from J; bases not matched to a gene: 6. The CDR3 has 15 residues. The CDR3 coding sequence is TGCGCCAGCAGCTCGCTAGCGGGAGGCTCGAATGAGCAGTTCTTC. Its protein product is CASSSLAGGSNEQFF. The whole variable domain, remainder taken from reference TRBV5-1 and TRBJ2-1, is KAGVTQTPRYLIKTRGQQVTLSCSPISGHRSVSWYQQTPGQGLQFLFEYFSETQRNKGNFPGRFSGRQFSNSRSEMNVSTLELGDSALYLCASSSLAGGSNEQFFGPGTRLTVL.

This clonotype was seen more than once but under ten times. The V and J genes are TRBV10-3 and TRBJ2-6; D not certain. Trimming took 4 bases from V and 0 from J, leaving 10 bases between them. CDR3 length equals 16 residues. The germline V gene has CDR1 ENHRY and CDR2 SYGVKD. The DNA of the CDR3 is TGTGCCATCAGTGGACGGGTTAACTCTGGGGCCAACGTCCTGACTTTC. Translation: CAISGRVNSGANVLTF.

The count of this clonotype is one. The CDR3 bases are TGTGCCAGCAGCGCAATTTCCACAGATACGCAGTATTTT. Amino acid sequence: CASSAISTDTQYF. The chain combines TRBV7-9 with TRBJ2-3; D remains unclear. Germline V gives CDR1 SEHNR, CDR2 FQNEAQ (reference sequence). Trimming pared 5 bases from V and 2 bases from J, leaving 8 bases between. The CDR3 has 13 residues.